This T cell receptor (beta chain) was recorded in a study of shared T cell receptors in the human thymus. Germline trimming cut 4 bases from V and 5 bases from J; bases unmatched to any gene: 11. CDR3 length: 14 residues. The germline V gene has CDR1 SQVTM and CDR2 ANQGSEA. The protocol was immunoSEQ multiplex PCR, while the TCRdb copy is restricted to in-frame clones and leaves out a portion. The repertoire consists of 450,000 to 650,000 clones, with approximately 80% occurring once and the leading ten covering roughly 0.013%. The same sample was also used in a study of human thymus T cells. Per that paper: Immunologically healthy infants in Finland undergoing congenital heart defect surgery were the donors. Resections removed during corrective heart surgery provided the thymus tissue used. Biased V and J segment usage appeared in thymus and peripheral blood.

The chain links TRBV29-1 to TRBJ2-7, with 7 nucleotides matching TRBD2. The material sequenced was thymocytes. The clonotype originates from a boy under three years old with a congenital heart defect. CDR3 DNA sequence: TGCAGCGTTGTGAGCGGGAAGGCCGAAAACGAGCAGTACTTC. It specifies CSVVSGKAENEQYF.